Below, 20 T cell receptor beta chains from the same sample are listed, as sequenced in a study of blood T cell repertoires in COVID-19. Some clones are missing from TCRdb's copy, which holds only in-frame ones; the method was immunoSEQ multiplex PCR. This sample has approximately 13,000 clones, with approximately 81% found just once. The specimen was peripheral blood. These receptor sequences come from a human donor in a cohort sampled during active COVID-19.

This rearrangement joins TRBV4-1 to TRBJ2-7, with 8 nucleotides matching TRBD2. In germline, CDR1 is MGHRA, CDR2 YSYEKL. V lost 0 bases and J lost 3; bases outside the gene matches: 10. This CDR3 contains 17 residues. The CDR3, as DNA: TGCGCCAGCAGCCAAGATGGGTCGGGACTAGAGCACTACGAGCAGTACTTC. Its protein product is CASSQDGSGLEHYEQYF.

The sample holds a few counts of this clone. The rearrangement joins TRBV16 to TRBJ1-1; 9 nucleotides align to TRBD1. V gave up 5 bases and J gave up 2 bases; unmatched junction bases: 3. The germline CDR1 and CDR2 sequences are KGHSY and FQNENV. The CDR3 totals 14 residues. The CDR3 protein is CASSSGQGNTEAFF. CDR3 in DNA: TGTGCCAGCAGCTCGGGACAGGGAAACACTGAAGCTTTCTTT.

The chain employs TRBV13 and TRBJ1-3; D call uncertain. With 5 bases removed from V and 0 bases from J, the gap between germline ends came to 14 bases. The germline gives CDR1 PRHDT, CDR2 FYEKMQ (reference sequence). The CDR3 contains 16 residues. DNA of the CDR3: TGTGCCAGCAGCCCCTTTCAGGCCCGCTCTGGAAACACCATATATTTT. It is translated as CASSPFQARSGNTIYF.

The DNA of the CDR3 is TGTGCCAGCAGTTATGGGACAGGGGACAATCAGCCCCAGCATTTT. Translation: CASSYGTGDNQPQHF. V gene TRBV6-5 combines with J gene TRBJ1-5, with 10 bases lining up with TRBD1. The germline V gene encodes CDR1 MNHEY and CDR2 SVGAGI. The CDR3 length is 15 residues. Trimming cost V 3 bases and J 3 bases; bases outside gene matches: 2.

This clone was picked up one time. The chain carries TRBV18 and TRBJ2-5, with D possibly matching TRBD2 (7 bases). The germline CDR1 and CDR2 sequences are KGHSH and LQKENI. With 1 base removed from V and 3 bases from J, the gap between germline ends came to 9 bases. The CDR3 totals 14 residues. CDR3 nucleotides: TGTGCCAGCTCACCACGGGGGGGCGAAGAGACCCAGTACTTC. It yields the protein CASSPRGGEETQYF.

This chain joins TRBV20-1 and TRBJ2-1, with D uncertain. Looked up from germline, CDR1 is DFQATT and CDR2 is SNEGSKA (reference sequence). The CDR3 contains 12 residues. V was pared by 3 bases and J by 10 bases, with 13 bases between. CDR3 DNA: TGCAGTGCTAGTTTTGGGCCTTACGAGCAGTTCTTC. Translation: CSASFGPYEQFF.

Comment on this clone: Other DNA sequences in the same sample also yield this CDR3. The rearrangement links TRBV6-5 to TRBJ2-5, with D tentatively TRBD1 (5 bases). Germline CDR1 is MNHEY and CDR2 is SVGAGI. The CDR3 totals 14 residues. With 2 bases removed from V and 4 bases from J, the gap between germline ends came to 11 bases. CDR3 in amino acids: CASSYGSGPETQYF. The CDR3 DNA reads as TGTGCCAGCAGTTACGGTTCAGGGCCAGAGACCCAGTACTTC.

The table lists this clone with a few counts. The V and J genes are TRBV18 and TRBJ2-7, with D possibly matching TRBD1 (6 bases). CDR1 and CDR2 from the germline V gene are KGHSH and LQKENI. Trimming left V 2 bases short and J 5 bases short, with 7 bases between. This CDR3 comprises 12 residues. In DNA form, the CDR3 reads TGTGCCAGCTCACCAGGGGGCGACGAGCAGTACTTC. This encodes CASSPGGDEQYF.

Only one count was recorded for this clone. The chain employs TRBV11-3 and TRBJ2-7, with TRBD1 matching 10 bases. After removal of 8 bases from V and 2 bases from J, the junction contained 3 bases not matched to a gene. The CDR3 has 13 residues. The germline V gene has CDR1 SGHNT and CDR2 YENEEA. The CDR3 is CASGTGVTYEQYF. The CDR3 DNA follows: TGTGCCAGCGGGACAGGGGTTACCTACGAGCAGTACTTC.

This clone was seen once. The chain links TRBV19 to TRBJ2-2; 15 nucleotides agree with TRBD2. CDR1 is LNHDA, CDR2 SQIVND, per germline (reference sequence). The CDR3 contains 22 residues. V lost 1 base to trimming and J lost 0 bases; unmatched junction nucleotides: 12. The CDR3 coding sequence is TGTGCCAGTAGTATAGGGACTAGCGGGAGGGCCAGGAGTACGGCGAACACCGGGGAGCTGTTTTTT. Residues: CASSIGTSGRARSTANTGELFF.

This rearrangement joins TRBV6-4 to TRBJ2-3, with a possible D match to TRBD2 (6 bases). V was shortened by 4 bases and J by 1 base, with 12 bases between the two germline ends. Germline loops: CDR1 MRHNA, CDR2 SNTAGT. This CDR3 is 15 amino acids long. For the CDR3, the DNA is TGTGCCAGCAGTGCATCGGGAGAGGGCACAGATACGCAGTATTTT. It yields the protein CASSASGEGTDTQYF.

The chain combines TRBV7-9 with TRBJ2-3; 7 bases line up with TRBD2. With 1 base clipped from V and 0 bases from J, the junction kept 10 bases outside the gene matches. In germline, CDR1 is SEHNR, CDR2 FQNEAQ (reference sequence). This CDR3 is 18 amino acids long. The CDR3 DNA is TGTGCCAGCAGCTTAGGTCTAGCGGTTCCCTCTAGCACAGATACGCAGTATTTT. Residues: CASSLGLAVPSSTDTQYF.

CDR3 DNA: TGTGCCAGCAGTCCACTCCGGACTAGCGGGAGTAACGAGCAGTACTTC. Amino acids: CASSPLRTSGSNEQYF. The genes are TRBV27 and TRBJ2-7; 13 nucleotides agree with TRBD2. The germline CDR1 and CDR2 sequences are MNHEY and SMNVEV (reference sequence). The CDR3 has 16 amino acids. V gave up 5 bases and J gave up 5 bases; unmatched junction bases: 9.

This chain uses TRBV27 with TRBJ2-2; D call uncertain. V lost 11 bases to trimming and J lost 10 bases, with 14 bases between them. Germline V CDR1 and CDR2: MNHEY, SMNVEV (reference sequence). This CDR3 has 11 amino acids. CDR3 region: CAADLTKELFF. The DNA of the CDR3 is TGTGCCGCCGATCTAACGAAGGAGCTGTTTTTT.

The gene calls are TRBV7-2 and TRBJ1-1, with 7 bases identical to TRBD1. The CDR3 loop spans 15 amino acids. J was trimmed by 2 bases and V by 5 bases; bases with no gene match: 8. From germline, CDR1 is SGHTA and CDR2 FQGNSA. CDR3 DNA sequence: TGTGCCAGCAGCCTCCCCGGGACAGTAAACACTGAAGCTTTCTTT. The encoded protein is CASSLPGTVNTEAFF.

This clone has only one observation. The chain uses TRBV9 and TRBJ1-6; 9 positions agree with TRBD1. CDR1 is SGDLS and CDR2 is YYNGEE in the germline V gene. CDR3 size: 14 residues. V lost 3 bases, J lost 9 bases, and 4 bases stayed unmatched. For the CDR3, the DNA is TGTGCCAGCAGCGCCCGGGACAGGGTTTCACCCCTCCACTTT. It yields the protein CASSARDRVSPLHF.

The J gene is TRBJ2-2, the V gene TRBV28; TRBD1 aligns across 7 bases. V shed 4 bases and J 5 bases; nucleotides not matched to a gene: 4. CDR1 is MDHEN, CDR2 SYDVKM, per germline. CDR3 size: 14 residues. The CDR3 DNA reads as TGTGCCAGCAGTTCGGACAGGTTGACCGGGGAGCTGTTTTTT. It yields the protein CASSSDRLTGELFF.

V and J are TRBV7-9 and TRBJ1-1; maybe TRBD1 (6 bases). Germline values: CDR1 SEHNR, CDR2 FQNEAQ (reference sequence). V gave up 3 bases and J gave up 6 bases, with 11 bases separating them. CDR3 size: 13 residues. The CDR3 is CASSFRQVAEAFF. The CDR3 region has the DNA TGTGCCAGCAGCTTCCGACAGGTGGCTGAAGCTTTCTTT.

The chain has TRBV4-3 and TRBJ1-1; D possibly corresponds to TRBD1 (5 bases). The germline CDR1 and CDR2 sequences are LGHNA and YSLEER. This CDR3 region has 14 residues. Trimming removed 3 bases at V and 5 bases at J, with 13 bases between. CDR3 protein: CASSQLPGGTEAFF. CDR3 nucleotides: TGCGCCAGCAGCCAGCTTCCCGGGGGGACTGAAGCTTTCTTT.

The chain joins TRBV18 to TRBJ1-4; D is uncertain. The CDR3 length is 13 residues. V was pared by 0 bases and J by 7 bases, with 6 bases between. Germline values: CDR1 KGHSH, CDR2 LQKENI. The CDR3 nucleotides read TGTGCCAGCTCACCACCTTTAGTTGAAAAACTGTTTTTT. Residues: CASSPPLVEKLFF.